This T cell receptor beta chain was profiled in a study of T-cell reconstitution after alpha-beta-depleted transplantation in children. Preparation of the TCRbeta library used unique molecular identifiers. TCRdb itself ran the PCR reads through MiXCR, one entry per CDR3 protein. The repertoire holds about 1,000,000 distinct CDR3 sequences, with roughly 29% as singletons. This CDR3 comprises 16 residues. Per germline, CDR1 SGHRS and CDR2 YFSETQ. V shed 2 bases and J shed 6 bases, with 18 bases lying between them. Study-level results: From newly produced T cells came most of the T-cell counts and diversity one year after transplant.

This clonotype was detected only a few times. Its antigen is unknown. The gene calls are TRBV5-1 and TRBJ2-1, with D perhaps assigned TRBD1 or TRBD2 (5 bases each). The sample was PBMCs, mostly from graft donor cells, taken 360 days after TCRalphabeta/CD19-depleted stem cell transplant. This sequence originates from a boy younger than two who had a stem cell transplant for SCID, so the T cells may come from the graft donor. The CDR3 here is CASSFPATARGNEQFF. The DNA for the CDR3 is TGCGCCAGCAGCTTTCCCGCGACAGCGAGGGGCAATGAGCAGTTCTTC.